This T cell receptor beta chain was identified in a study of T-cell reconstitution after alpha-beta-depleted transplantation in children. Study findings and constraints: Day-60 TCRbeta diversity that was high in some patients was derived from surviving recipient T cells and thymic progenitors. At one year after transplant, newly produced T cells mostly accounted for T-cell counts and diversity. Several hundred rapidly expanded clones from non-depleted graft cells reportedly supplied alpha-beta T cells about two months post-transplant.

Only a few counts were recorded for this clonotype. What it binds is unknown. The TCRbeta library incorporated unique molecular identifiers. TCRdb re-called the PCR reads with MiXCR, one entry per CDR3 protein. The sample shows around 300,000 distinct CDR3 sequences, around 10% of them seen only once. The sample was PBMCs, taken before TCRalphabeta/CD19-depleted stem cell transplant. The clonotype comes from a boy under three years old with acute myeloid leukemia, due to receive a stem cell transplant.

The CDR3 here is CSASTENTEAFF. CDR3 bases: TGCAGTGCAAGCACAGAGAACACTGAAGCTTTCTTT. The rearrangement joins TRBV20-1 to TRBJ1-1; no clear D gene. Germline V lookup: CDR1 DFQATT, CDR2 SNEGSKA (reference sequence). There are 12 residues in the CDR3. V was pared by 6 bases and J by 1 base, with 9 bases between.